The present entry profiles one T cell receptor (beta chain) with its context. These data belong to a study of blood T cell repertoires in COVID-19. Across the study: Acute and convalescent COVID-19 samples came from the United States, Italy and Spain. T cells, B-cell-depleted T cells, or PBMCs supplied cDNA or gDNA.

Methods used by the authors: Amplification of reference gene primers provided the estimated nucleated cell counts. This table comes from immunoSEQ multiplex PCR, and its TCRdb copy is limited to in-frame clones, with some not included. V and J calls and clone size are those listed in that table; D and trimming were worked out from the DNA. This table has approximately 84,000 clones, roughly 85% appearing once. From germline, CDR1 is MNHEY and CDR2 SVGAGI. The CDR3 is 16 amino acids. After removal of 1 base from V and 4 bases from J, the junction contained 5 bases not matched to a gene. This receptor was taken from a human donor in a cohort sampled during active COVID-19. The V and J genes are TRBV6-5 and TRBJ1-4; 8 bases are a match to TRBD1. Sequencing was carried out using peripheral blood. As DNA, the CDR3 is TGTGCCAGCAGTTACTTGACACAGGGGGATAATGAAAAACTGTTTTTT. Translated, it gives CASSYLTQGDNEKLFF.